The 32 T cell receptor beta chains below come from one sample, sequenced in a study of tumor T cells in aggressive B-cell lymphoma. The table came from immunoSEQ multiplex PCR; TCRdb's copy has only in-frame clones and leaves some out. The sample lists around 4,500 clones, 91% seen once, with about 2.2% in the top ten. What was sequenced was tumor tissue. The origin of the receptors is an adult with diffuse large B cell lymphoma.

The chain is built from TRBV18 and TRBJ1-1; D unclear. CDR3 size: 13 residues. The V gene lost 6 bases and the J gene lost 8 bases, with 16 bases spanning the gap. Germline values: CDR1 KGHSH, CDR2 LQKENI. DNA of the CDR3: TGTGCCAGCTCCCTAGAGGTGGTTCCCGAAGCTTTCTTT. Translating it yields CASSLEVVPEAFF.

The V and J genes are TRBV7-2 and TRBJ2-4, with TRBD2 as a possible D gene (6 bases). Germline V gives CDR1 SGHTA, CDR2 FQGNSA. Deletions cut 5 bases from V and 4 bases from J, with 12 bases between. This CDR3 contains 14 residues. The DNA for the CDR3 is TGTGCCAGCAGCATAAGGGACTCTAAAAACATTCAGTACTTC. It specifies CASSIRDSKNIQYF.

The chain is built from TRBV4-1 and TRBJ2-1; no reliable D call. The CDR3 spans 13 residues. Trimming removed 1 base at V and 4 bases at J, with 5 bases between. Germline V gene sequence: CDR1 MGHRA, CDR2 YSYEKL. The CDR3: CASSQVQYNEQFF. The CDR3 nucleotides are TGCGCCAGCAGCCAAGTACAGTACAATGAGCAGTTCTTC.

This rearrangement joins TRBV4-2 to TRBJ2-7; D is undetermined. CDR1 and CDR2 (germline): LGHNA, YNFKEQ. Between the trimmed V and J ends, which lost 3 bases and 4 bases, there was a span of 10 bases. The CDR3 is 13 residues long. CDR3 region: CASSHLTSYEQYF. As DNA, the CDR3 is TGTGCCAGCAGCCATCTTACAAGTTACGAGCAGTACTTC.

The rearrangement links TRBV30 to TRBJ2-2, with 7 nucleotides matching TRBD2. The junction had 11 bases not matched to a gene; V was cut back by 0 bases and J by 7 bases. The CDR3 has 16 amino acids. The germline V gene encodes CDR1 GTSNPN and CDR2 SVGIG (reference sequence). Here the CDR3 DNA reads TGTGCCTGGAGTGTACGCAGGGCGGGAGCTGGCGGGGAGCTGTTTTTT. Its translation is CAWSVRRAGAGGELFF.

The gene calls are TRBV2 and TRBJ2-7, with TRBD2 as a possible D gene (6 bases). Germline-derived CDR1 and CDR2 are SNHLY and FYNNEI. V was trimmed by 4 bases and J by 7 bases, leaving 17 bases between them. CDR3 size: 14 residues. CDR3 in amino acids: CASSGGVHALEQYF. CDR3 DNA: TGTGCCAGCAGTGGGGGGGTCCATGCGCTGGAGCAGTACTTC.

The V call is TRBV19, the J call TRBJ1-1; no definite D call. The V end was cut by 5 bases, the J end by 2 bases, with 9 bases between. Germline loops: CDR1 LNHDA, CDR2 SQIVND (reference sequence). The CDR3 length is 13 residues. The CDR3 loop is CASSRQANTEAFF. CDR3 sequence (DNA): TGTGCCAGTAGTCGGCAGGCTAACACTGAAGCTTTCTTT.

This chain links TRBV4-3 with TRBJ2-7, with TRBD2 matching over 9 bases. The CDR3 loop spans 16 amino acids. CDR1 is LGHNA, CDR2 YSLEER, per germline. J lost 5 bases, V lost 0 bases, and 8 bases had no gene match. This CDR3 is CASSQEVGGRAHEQYF. CDR3 DNA sequence: TGCGCCAGCAGCCAAGAGGTGGGCGGGAGGGCCCACGAGCAGTACTTC.

This clone was detected only a few times. The V and J genes are TRBV5-1 and TRBJ1-4; D call uncertain. CDR1 SGHRS and CDR2 YFSETQ come from the germline V gene. V was pared by 0 bases and J by 3 bases, with 9 bases between. The CDR3 totals 15 residues. DNA of the CDR3: TGCGCCAGCAGCTTGGGGGTAGCGGCTAATGAAAAACTGTTTTTT. It codes for CASSLGVAANEKLFF.

V is TRBV5-6 and J is TRBJ1-4; tentatively, D is TRBD1 (6 bases). The germline V gene has CDR1 SGHDT and CDR2 YYEEEE. Trimming cost V 7 bases and J 0 bases, with 16 bases left between them. CDR3 length: 16 residues. The CDR3 DNA reads as TGTGCCAGCGCAACCCTTAGGGGGACAACTAATGAAAAACTGTTTTTT. Its protein product is CASATLRGTTNEKLFF. Complete variable domain (other parts from reference TRBV5-6 and TRBJ1-4): DAGVTQSPTHLIKTRGQQVTLRCSPKSGHDTVSWYQQALGQGPQFIFQYYEEEERQRGNFPDRFSGHQFPNYSSELNVNALLLGDSALYLCASATLRGTTNEKLFFGSGTQLSVL.

V is TRBV7-7 and J is TRBJ2-3, with 8 bases that match TRBD2. The CDR3 has 14 residues. Germline CDR1 and CDR2: SSHAT and FNYEAQ (reference sequence). The CDR3 DNA reads TGTACTAGCAGCTCGAGCGGGAGAACAGATACGCAGTATTTT. Translation: CTSSSSGRTDTQYF.

The gene calls are TRBV14 and TRBJ2-5, with 8 bases fitting TRBD2. The DNA end is a closer match to TRBJ2-7, so the J assignment may be wrong. The CDR3 sequence is 14 residues long. Germline-derived CDR1 and CDR2 are SGHDN and FVKESK. As DNA, the CDR3 is TGTGCCAGCAGCCAAGTGGGCGGGAGGTACGAGCAGTACTTC. Its protein is CASSQVGGRYEQYF.

This clone has a single count. The chain links TRBV11-2 to TRBJ1-4; D uncertain. The CDR3 is made up of 12 amino acids. Germline CDR1 SGHAT, CDR2 FQNNGV. Trimming took 1 base from V and 8 from J, leaving 5 bases between them. This CDR3 reads CASSLGEEKLFF. CDR3 bases: TGTGCCAGCAGCTTAGGGGAGGAAAAACTGTTTTTT.

The rearrangement uses TRBV21-1 and TRBJ1-1. TRBV21-1 is a pseudogene segment. The CDR3 has 13 amino acids. For the CDR3, the DNA is TGTGCCAGCCAGTCGTCCCGGGTCCTTGGGGCTTTCTTT. Its translation is CASQSSRVLGAFF.

The sample holds one count of this clone. The V gene is TRBV11-2, the J gene TRBJ2-3; 7 nucleotides match TRBD2. After removal of 6 bases from V and 2 bases from J, the junction contained 11 bases not matched to a gene. The V gene's germline CDR1 is SGHAT and CDR2 FQNNGV. The CDR3 consists of 16 residues. The DNA of the CDR3 is TGTGCCAGCAGTCAATTCCGGGACTATCTCACAGATACGCAGTATTTT. This translates into CASSQFRDYLTDTQYF.

This clone turned up a few times. The same CDR3 can be traced to other DNA sequences in this sample. This chain connects TRBV6-5 to TRBJ2-1, with TRBD1 matching over 11 bases. V shed 6 bases and J 6 bases; nucleotides not matched to a gene: 7. The CDR3 is 15 residues long. Germline CDR1 MNHEY, CDR2 SVGAGI. In DNA form, the CDR3 reads TGTGCCAGCAGCTATAGCGGGACAGGGGGCAATGAGCAGTTCTTC. It specifies CASSYSGTGGNEQFF.

V usage is TRBV7-8 and J usage is TRBJ2-2, with a tentative D call TRBD2 (5 bases). The CDR3 length is 15 residues. With 2 bases removed from V and 3 bases from J, the gap between germline ends came to 10 bases. Germline CDR1 is SGHVS and CDR2 is FQNEAQ. For the CDR3, the DNA is TGTGCCAGCAGCTTATATCTGGGAGACACCGGGGAGCTGTTTTTT. Protein sequence: CASSLYLGDTGELFF.

The chain couples TRBV30 to TRBJ2-7; 10 bases line up with TRBD2. This CDR3 region has 17 residues. Trimming cost V 0 bases and J 5 bases; bases outside gene matches: 13. Germline V lookup: CDR1 GTSNPN, CDR2 SVGIG (reference sequence). The CDR3 sequence: CAWSVRLWASGSHEQYF. CDR3 bases: TGTGCCTGGAGTGTACGCCTATGGGCTAGCGGGAGCCACGAGCAGTACTTC. Full variable domain (rest looked up from reference TRBV30 and TRBJ2-7): SQTIHQWPATLVQPVGSPLSLECTVEGTSNPNLYWYRQAAGRGLQLLFYSVGIGQISSEVPQNLSASRPQDRQFILSSKKLLLSDSGFYLCAWSVRLWASGSHEQYFGPGTRLTVT.

The chain has TRBV7-6 and TRBJ2-1, with D unclear. CDR3 size: 14 residues. The ends were cut back, 0 bases at V and 8 bases at J, with 11 bases in the middle. Looked up from germline, CDR1 is SGHVS and CDR2 is FNYEAQ. The DNA of the CDR3 is TGTGCCAGCAGCTTAGCGCTAGTGGCTTATGAGCAGTTCTTC. Translating it yields CASSLALVAYEQFF.

V is TRBV7-2 and J is TRBJ2-5, with a possible D match to TRBD2 (6 bases). This CDR3 is 12 amino acids long. CDR1 is SGHTA, CDR2 FQGNSA, per germline. The V gene lost 10 bases and the J gene lost 4 bases, with 13 bases spanning the gap. CDR3 nucleotide sequence: TGTGCCACCACGGGGCGGGGAGAGACCCAGTACTTC. Protein sequence: CATTGRGETQYF.

Note on this clone: An end of the junction differs from the germline gene, which may be a read error. This rearrangement joins TRBV28 to TRBJ2-2; a weak D match, TRBD1 (6 bases). The CDR3 extends over 15 amino acids. In germline, CDR1 is MDHEN, CDR2 SYDVKM. For the CDR3, the DNA is TGTGCCAGCAGTTCTACAGGGTCGAAGACCGGGGAGCTGTTTTTT. It translates to CASSSTGSKTGELFF. Together with reference TRBV28 and TRBJ2-2, the CDR3 gives the full variable domain: DVKVTQSSRYLVKRTGEKVFLECVQDMDHENMFWYRQDPGLGLRLIYFSYDVKMKEKGDIPEGYSVSREKKERFSLILESASTNQTSMYLCASSSTGSKTGELFFGEGSRLTVL.

The chain is built from TRBV18 and TRBJ2-5, with a weak D call TRBD2 (5 bases). V lost 6 bases to trimming and J lost 3 bases, with 14 bases between them. This CDR3 contains 14 residues. Germline V lookup: CDR1 KGHSH, CDR2 LQKENI. This CDR3 reads CASSPPRVKETQYF. For the CDR3, the DNA is TGTGCCAGCTCCCCCCCGCGGGTAAAAGAGACCCAGTACTTC.

The chain uses TRBV7-9 and TRBJ2-1, with 8 positions matching TRBD2. CDR1 SEHNR and CDR2 FQNEAQ come from the germline V gene (reference sequence). CDR3 length equals 14 residues. The V and J ends lost 5 bases and 8 bases, in that order; junction bases with no gene match: 8. The CDR3 DNA reads TGTGCCAGCAGCCCGACGGGAGGGGTCGATGAGCAGTTCTTC. This translates into CASSPTGGVDEQFF.

This CDR3 reads CASNLGHSDLYGYTF. CDR3 sequence (DNA): TGTGCCAGCAACCTGGGTCATAGCGACCTCTATGGCTACACCTTC. The rearrangement uses TRBV5-4 and TRBJ1-2; D gene uncertain. CDR1 is SGHNT and CDR2 is YYREEE in the germline V gene (reference sequence). V lost 6 bases, J lost 4 bases, and 19 bases lay in between. The CDR3 runs 15 residues.

This chain uses TRBV9 with TRBJ2-7, with 9 bases identical to TRBD2. After removal of 4 bases from V and 5 bases from J, the junction contained 7 bases not matched to a gene. The germline V gene encodes CDR1 SGDLS and CDR2 YYNGEE. CDR3 length: 14 residues. CDR3 sequence (DNA): TGTGCCAGCAGCCAGGGACTAGCCGGCCACGAGCAGTACTTC. This encodes CASSQGLAGHEQYF.

This rearrangement joins TRBV15 to TRBJ2-2; TRBD2 is a possible D gene (7 bases). V was cut by 4 bases and J by 5 bases, with 17 bases left in between. The CDR3 extends over 16 amino acids. CDR1 is LNHNV and CDR2 is YYDKDF in the germline V gene (reference sequence). The CDR3 sequence: CATSIEGGARTGELFF. The CDR3 nucleotides are TGTGCCACCAGCATCGAAGGGGGGGCGCGAACCGGGGAGCTGTTTTTT.

V and J are TRBV5-1 and TRBJ2-6; TRBD1 matches 7 bases. This CDR3 is 16 amino acids long. After removal of 3 bases from V and 3 bases from J, the junction contained 6 bases not matched to a gene. Germline V gives CDR1 SGHRS, CDR2 YFSETQ. CDR3 DNA: TGCGCCAGCAGCTACTACAGGGGTGGTGGGGCCAACGTCCTGACTTTC. Protein product: CASSYYRGGGANVLTF.

The rearrangement uses TRBV6-1 and TRBJ2-3, with D perhaps TRBD2 (6 bases). The CDR3 is made up of 14 amino acids. Germline CDR1 MNHNS, CDR2 SASEGT. The germline V and J ends were trimmed by 4 bases and 8 bases, with 16 bases remaining between them. The CDR3 DNA reads as TGTGCCAGCAGTGGCGGCGCGGGCGGGGTTACGCAGTATTTT. It translates to CASSGGAGGVTQYF.

This clone came up once. The V and J genes are TRBV7-8 and TRBJ2-1; D is perhaps TRBD2 (6 bases). Trimming stripped 5 bases from V and 1 base from J, with 9 bases between. Germline V gene data show CDR1 as SGHVS and CDR2 as FQNEAQ. The CDR3 consists of 14 residues. The CDR3 region is CASSPRGSYNEQFF. Here the CDR3 DNA reads TGTGCCAGCAGCCCACGGGGGTCCTACAATGAGCAGTTCTTC.

V and J are TRBV11-2 and TRBJ2-7; 8 nucleotides agree with TRBD1. The CDR3 is 15 residues long. Per germline, CDR1 SGHAT and CDR2 FQNNGV. With 2 bases clipped from V and 4 bases from J, the junction kept 7 bases outside the gene matches. CDR3 amino acids: CASSLTGTGVYEQYF. The CDR3 DNA reads as TGTGCCAGCAGCTTAACCGGGACAGGTGTGTACGAGCAGTACTTC.

The chain has TRBV18 and TRBJ2-7; D is perhaps TRBD2 (6 bases). The length of the CDR3 is 15 residues. The germline gives CDR1 KGHSH, CDR2 LQKENI. V lost 2 bases and J 0 bases, leaving 11 bases between the germline ends. The CDR3 here is CASSPRGGISYEQYF. CDR3 coding DNA: TGTGCCAGCTCACCAAGGGGCGGGATCTCCTACGAGCAGTACTTC. Full variable domain (remainder filled in from reference TRBV18 and TRBJ2-7): NAGVMQNPRHLVRRRGQEARLRCSPMKGHSHVYWYRQLPEEGLKFMVYLQKENIIDESGMPKERFSAEFPKEGPSILRIQQVVRGDSAAYFCASSPRGGISYEQYFGPGTRLTVT.

The chain links TRBV6-5 to TRBJ1-2; 11 nucleotides agree with TRBD1. Germline V lookup: CDR1 MNHEY, CDR2 SVGAGI. V shed 0 bases, J shed 6 bases, and the junction held 3 bases outside the gene matches. There are 15 residues in the CDR3. The CDR3 is CASSYSGTGGNGYTF. In nucleotides, the CDR3 is TGTGCCAGCAGTTACTCGGGGACAGGGGGAAATGGCTACACCTTC.